This T cell receptor beta chain derives from a study of human T cells and chemical hapten exposure. Background on the study: TCR yields differed between samples (mainly from small differences in pooled library volume).

Details on this clonotype: Its antigen is unidentified.

V dropped 7 bases and J dropped 4; count of bases not matched to a gene: 8. There are 14 residues in the CDR3. CDR1 and CDR2 (germline): ENHRY, SYGVKD. The library tagged individual cDNA molecules with unique molecular identifiers. Per the authors' pipeline: Samples had a median of around 91,000 TCRs, ranging roughly 23,224 to 750,000. TCRdb independently ran MiXCR on the RACE reads; one entry per CDR3 protein. None of the V and J calls come from the authors' own analysis; TCRdb made them. The table lists around 70,000 distinct CDR3 sequences, approximately 6.5% of them singletons, with roughly 3.4% in the top ten. Time point here: healthy volunteer bleed at 6 weeks. The authors' total RNA extraction used unfractionated whole blood. The study, taken as a whole, reports: The number of TCRs over 1 in 1000 frequency stayed unchanged after DPC.

This sequence joins TRBV10-3 and TRBJ2-5; 8 bases match TRBD2. This clonotype was sampled from a female donor in good health. Some clones in this sample may be carry-over from other donors' samples. The sequencing sample was made of whole blood. CDR3 loop: CAIMPSGSSETQYF. The DNA for the CDR3 is TGTGCCATCATGCCCAGCGGGAGTTCAGAGACCCAGTACTTC.